Below are 17 T cell receptor beta chains sequenced from a single sample in a study of blood T cell repertoires in COVID-19. The data were produced by immunoSEQ multiplex PCR, yet TCRdb's version contains in-frame clones alone and is incomplete. The data show more than 85,000 clones, with about 85% seen just once and approximately 2% held by the top ten. The sequencing sample was made of peripheral blood. The receptor set was obtained from a man between 50 and 59 years old with active COVID-19.

The chain couples TRBV19 to TRBJ1-1, with D unclear. The V end lost 6 bases, the J end lost 2 bases, and 16 bases lay between the germline ends. This CDR3 is built from 15 residues. Germline CDR1 and CDR2: LNHDA and SQIVND (reference sequence). CDR3 DNA sequence: TGTGCCAGTAGACCGACACGCAATCTTAACACTGAAGCTTTCTTT. Protein: CASRPTRNLNTEAFF. The whole variable domain, remainder taken from reference TRBV19 and TRBJ1-1, is DGGITQSPKYLFRKEGQNVTLSCEQNLNHDAMYWYRQDPGQGLRLIYYSQIVNDFQKGDIAEGYSVSREKKESFPLTVTSAQKNPTAFYLCASRPTRNLNTEAFFGQGTRLTVV.

V is TRBV5-8 and J is TRBJ1-6; no clear D gene. This CDR3 has 15 residues. Trimming cost V 4 bases and J 5 bases, with 13 bases left between them. Per germline, CDR1 SGHTS and CDR2 YDEGEE. The CDR3 is CASSLNEVDNSPLHF. In DNA form, the CDR3 reads TGTGCCAGCAGCCTAAATGAGGTCGATAATTCACCCCTCCACTTT.

V and J are TRBV9 and TRBJ2-5, with 11 bases aligning to TRBD2. V dropped 4 bases and J dropped 4; count of bases not matched to a gene: 6. Looked up from germline, CDR1 is SGDLS and CDR2 is YYNGEE. This CDR3 contains 15 residues. The DNA of the CDR3 is TGTGCCAGCAGCCCCCGGACTAGCGGGCCAGAGACCCAGTACTTC. Translated, it gives CASSPRTSGPETQYF.

The CDR3 nucleotides are TGTGCCTGGAGTGTACCGGGATATTCCAATTCACCCCTCCACTTT. Amino acids: CAWSVPGYSNSPLHF. The gene calls are TRBV30 and TRBJ1-6; D uncertain. The V and J ends lost 0 bases and 7 bases respectively, with 13 bases between them. This CDR3 comprises 15 residues. Germline loops: CDR1 GTSNPN, CDR2 SVGIG (reference sequence).

The chain couples TRBV5-4 to TRBJ1-3, with D perhaps matching TRBD1 (5 bases). Germline values: CDR1 SGHNT, CDR2 YYREEE (reference sequence). Trimming removed 0 bases from V and 0 bases from J, with 7 bases in between. CDR3 length equals 15 residues. CDR3 in amino acids: CASSLGQFSGNTIYF. The CDR3 coding sequence is TGTGCCAGCAGCTTGGGACAGTTCTCTGGAAACACCATATATTTT.

The V call is TRBV3-1 (or the pseudogene TRBV3-2), the J call TRBJ1-4; D is possibly TRBD1 (5 bases). With 2 bases removed from V and 0 bases from J, the gap between germline ends came to 10 bases. Germline lookup yields CDR1 LGHDT and CDR2 YNNKEL (reference sequence). The CDR3 covers 16 residues. CDR3 DNA sequence: TGTGCCAGCAGCCAACCTACAGGCGCAACTAATGAAAAACTGTTTTTT. Amino acids: CASSQPTGATNEKLFF.

The chain links TRBV5-1 to TRBJ1-1; D possibly corresponds to TRBD1 (5 bases). V dropped 4 bases and J dropped 1 base, with 11 bases sitting between them. CDR1 SGHRS and CDR2 YFSETQ come from the germline V gene. The CDR3 consists of 14 residues. In DNA, the CDR3 is TGCGCCAGCAGCGGAGAAGGGGAGAACACTGAAGCTTTCTTT. Its protein product is CASSGEGENTEAFF.

The rearrangement uses TRBV19 and TRBJ1-2; perhaps TRBD1 as D (6 bases). Germline V gene lookup returns CDR1 LNHDA and CDR2 SQIVND (reference sequence). This CDR3 has 14 residues. Trimming took 1 base from V and 2 from J, leaving 8 bases between them. The CDR3 coding sequence is TGTGCCAGTAGTATAGGACAGGACAACTATGGCTACACCTTC. Amino acid sequence: CASSIGQDNYGYTF.

This chain connects TRBV7-3 to TRBJ2-7; 7 bases align to TRBD2. CDR3 size: 15 residues. Germline V lookup: CDR1 SGHTA, CDR2 FQGTGA. The J segment lost 1 base and the V segment lost 3 bases, leaving 6 bases of the junction unmatched. CDR3 sequence reads: CASSFGRGDSYEQYF. CDR3 nucleotide sequence: TGTGCCAGCAGCTTCGGACGGGGGGATTCCTACGAGCAGTACTTC.

This sequence joins TRBV5-6 and TRBJ2-1; 10 bases are a match to TRBD2. J was trimmed by 7 bases and V by 2 bases; bases with no gene match: 3. The CDR3 runs to 14 residues. CDR1 and CDR2 from the germline V gene are SGHDT and YYEEEE. CDR3 sequence reads: CASSLAGGLNEQFF. The CDR3 coding sequence is TGTGCCAGCAGCTTAGCGGGGGGGCTGAATGAGCAGTTCTTC.

This clone ranks as medium-sized. Given the absence of the conserved phenylalanine or tryptophan at the CDR3 end, a read error is likely. The DNA is left out, because the CDR3 cannot be placed on it with certainty; the CDR3 is given as TCRdb lists it. This CDR3 is CASSAGDRVSAVI. The V gene is TRBV7-2, the J gene TRBJ2-7; no check of the table's D call, TRBD1, against the DNA was made. A total of 13 residues make up the CDR3, ends included. The germline V gene has CDR1 SGHTA and CDR2 FQGNSA.

The genes are TRBV7-2 and TRBJ2-7, with D perhaps TRBD1 (7 bases). Between the trimmed V and J ends, which lost 5 bases and 3 bases, there was a span of 14 bases. The germline gives CDR1 SGHTA, CDR2 FQGNSA. The CDR3 runs to 14 residues. The DNA for the CDR3 is TGTGCCAGCAGCCCTCAGGGGGGCAGCTACGAGCAGTACTTC. Its translation: CASSPQGGSYEQYF.

V and J are TRBV6-6 and TRBJ1-1, with no clear D. The CDR3 has 14 amino acids. The V end was cut by 0 bases, the J end by 6 bases, with 11 bases between. Germline V gene data show CDR1 as MNHNY and CDR2 as SVGAGI (reference sequence). In DNA form, the CDR3 reads TGTGCCAGCAGTTACTCTGACGGGAGCCCTGAAGCTTTCTTT. Translating gives CASSYSDGSPEAFF.

The genes are TRBV7-2 and TRBJ2-5; 10 bases match TRBD2. Germline loops: CDR1 SGHTA, CDR2 FQGNSA. The CDR3 contains 16 residues. Losses at the gene ends were 3 bases for V and 1 base for J; bases not matched to a gene: 5. The CDR3 reads CASSLASGGAQETQYF. CDR3 nucleotides: TGTGCCAGCAGCTTGGCCAGCGGGGGGGCCCAAGAGACCCAGTACTTC.

V is TRBV7-9 and J is TRBJ1-1; 7 positions agree with TRBD1. The trim removed 10 bases at V and 0 bases at J, leaving 11 bases unmatched. The CDR3 totals 15 residues. CDR1 SEHNR and CDR2 FQNEAQ come from the germline V gene (reference sequence). CDR3 DNA: TGTGCCACCAAAAACAAGGACAGGCTGAACACTGAAGCTTTCTTT. Amino acids: CATKNKDRLNTEAFF.

This chain links TRBV3-1 (or the pseudogene TRBV3-2) with TRBJ2-5; TRBD1 might be the D (6 bases). The CDR3 sequence is 14 residues long. Germline-derived CDR1 and CDR2 are LGHDT and YNNKEL (reference sequence). Trimming removed 3 bases at V and 8 bases at J, with 16 bases between. The CDR3 nucleotides read TGTGCCAGCAGCCATGGGACCACAGGGTTTACCCAGTACTTC. Encoded protein: CASSHGTTGFTQYF.

The rearrangement uses TRBV18 and TRBJ2-1; tentative D call: TRBD1 (6 bases). Looked up from germline, CDR1 is KGHSH and CDR2 is LQKENI. This CDR3 contains 14 residues. Trimming took off 3 bases at V and 5 bases at J, with 11 bases between the two ends. CDR3 region: CASSPGQFNNEQFF. In DNA, the CDR3 is TGTGCCAGCTCACCCGGACAGTTCAACAATGAGCAGTTCTTC.